This T cell receptor (beta chain) was found in a study of cytomegalovirus exposure and HLA in healthy donors. Whole-study findings and limits: Later analysis identified a missense DCLRE1C variant that was linked to TCR beta V- and J-gene trimming.

Germline V gene sequence: CDR1 MNHEY, CDR2 SMNVEV (reference sequence). CDR3 size: 15 residues. V was cut by 10 bases and J by 0 bases, with 13 bases left in between. As concerns this clone: The antigen remains unidentified.

Vbeta (60) and Jbeta (13) primers were used in the PCR. Assay: immunoSEQ multiplex PCR; the TCRdb copy retains only in-frame clones and omits some. The sample yields more than 90,000 clones, around four fifths seen once. J is TRBJ2-6 and V is TRBV27, with a weak D call TRBD2 (5 bases). Sequenced: PBMCs. The sequence derives from a woman aged 60-75 years in good health and CMV-seronegative. The DNA for the CDR3 is TGTGCCACGGGGTACGGTGGCTCTGGGGCCAACGTCCTGACTTTC. Translated, it gives CATGYGGSGANVLTF.